Below, one T cell receptor beta chain is given with its context. The antigen is not known. Molecular-barcoded quantitative 5'-RACE produced these TCR beta libraries. TCRdb re-derived calls from the 5' RACE reads in MiXCR, one entry per CDR3 protein. This sample has fewer than 400,000 distinct CDR3 sequences, with about 15% found just once. These data come from a study of CD8 T cells in ankylosing spondylitis. Regarding the study as a whole: Characteristic of ankylosing spondylitis blood, it appeared, was a TCR beta motif comprising several highly homologous variants. Researchers reportedly found disease-linked clones significantly enriched in matched ankylosing spondylitis synovial fluid.

The V segment lost 2 bases and the J segment 6 bases; nucleotides outside the gene matches: 9. Germline CDR1 MNHEY, CDR2 SVGAGI. The CDR3 length is 15 residues. The receptor comes from a male donor with ankylosing spondylitis or in good health (not recorded which). The sample consisted of blood, either unsorted or a sorted T cell fraction (not recorded which). The V gene is TRBV6-5, the J gene TRBJ2-7; 8 nucleotides align to TRBD1. The CDR3 reads CASSYRTGNAFEQYF. Here the CDR3 DNA reads TGTGCCAGCAGTTACCGGACAGGGAATGCATTCGAGCAGTACTTC.